Below are 13 T cell receptor beta chains sequenced from a single sample in a study of T cells in women clearing cervical HPV infection. Some clones are missing from TCRdb's copy, which holds only in-frame ones; the method was immunoSEQ multiplex PCR. This table holds some 40,000 clones. Material: blood buffy coat. All receptors come from a woman between 18 and 70 years old with a cervical HPV16 infection that either progressed to CIN3+ or cleared (not recorded which).

About this clone: The observed sequence ends 3 residues before the CDR3 terminus, with the missing tail filled in from the germline J gene. V gene TRBV20-1 combines with J gene TRBJ1-3; TRBD1 aligns across 7 bases. Germline V gene lookup returns CDR1 DFQATT and CDR2 SNEGSKA (reference sequence). The V gene end was trimmed by 6 bases and the J gene end by 2 bases; junction bases not matched to a gene: 4. The CDR3 extends over 13 amino acids. CDR3 in amino acids: CSAGQGAGNTIYF. The sequenced CDR3 bases are TGCAGTGCCGGGCAGGGGGCTGGAAACACC.

Remarks on this clone: With the read ending 3 residues before the CDR3 end, the germline J gene is used to fill in that end. The chain has TRBV7-2 and TRBJ2-7, with D hard to call. Per the germline V gene, CDR1 is SGHTA and CDR2 is FQGNSA. The ends were cut back, 5 bases at V and 5 bases at J, with 16 bases in the middle. This CDR3 region has 14 residues. CDR3 sequence: CASSRRVLGHEQYF. CDR3 DNA, as far as it was read: TGTGCCAGCAGCAGAAGGGTGTTGGGCCACGAG.

Details on this clone: The read falls 3 residues short of the CDR3 end, and the missing part is taken from the germline J gene. The chain employs TRBV19 and TRBJ1-2; perhaps TRBD1 as D (5 bases). Germline assignment: CDR1 LNHDA and CDR2 SQIVND (reference sequence). The CDR3 totals 15 residues. The V gene lost 3 bases and the J gene lost 1 base, with 12 bases spanning the gap. CDR3 loop: CASSIWGRDNYGYTF. The CDR3 DNA, read in part, is TGTGCCAGTAGTATCTGGGGCAGAGATAACTATGGC.

Here the CDR3 reads CASSLQGYGTGELFF. Incomplete CDR3 DNA: TGTGCCAGCAGCTTACAGGGGTACGGAACCGGGGAG. The chain combines TRBV7-2 with TRBJ2-2, with D possibly TRBD1 on 6 matching bases. The read ends 3 residues before the CDR3 terminus; that terminus is restored from the germline J gene. Germline assignment: CDR1 SGHTA and CDR2 FQGNSA. This CDR3 has 15 amino acids. Trimming removed 2 bases from V and 5 bases from J, with 12 bases in between.

Of note for this clone: The missing CDR3 end, 3 residues past where the read stops, is filled in from the germline J gene. This sequence joins TRBV11-3 and TRBJ2-3, with TRBD2 identical over 7 bases. In germline, CDR1 is SGHNT, CDR2 YENEEA. The length of the CDR3 is 15 residues. Losses at the gene ends were 2 bases for V and 0 bases for J; bases not matched to a gene: 2. CDR3 residues: CASSLKAGSTDTQYF. Incomplete CDR3 DNA: TGTGCCAGCAGCTTAAAAGCGGGAAGCACAGATACG.

Of note for this clone: The sequenced fragment ends 3 residues before the CDR3 boundary, so the rest is inferred from the germline J gene. The chain employs TRBV10-3 and TRBJ2-3; 8 bases map to TRBD1. V was pared by 4 bases and J by 0 bases, with 6 bases of the junction left unmatched. Per germline, CDR1 ENHRY and CDR2 SYGVKD. This CDR3 has 16 residues. The CDR3 bases that were read are TGTGCCATCAGTGCCGGACAGGGTGGAAGCACAGATACG. Encoded protein: CAISAGQGGSTDT. The whole CDR3 protein is CAISAGQGGSTDTQYF.

As regards this clone: The read ends 3 residues shy of where the CDR3 ends; the end is completed using the germline J gene. This chain uses TRBV19 with TRBJ2-2, with 11 bases identical to TRBD1. CDR3 size: 16 residues. The ends lost 6 bases at V and 4 bases at J; junction bases unmatched: 7. The germline V gene encodes CDR1 LNHDA and CDR2 SQIVND (reference sequence). CDR3 DNA (partial): TGTGCCAGTAGGGTAACCGGGACAGGGGGCACCGGGGAG. Translation: CASRVTGTGGTGE. The entire CDR3 protein reads CASRVTGTGGTGELFF.

Note on this clone: Sequencing ends 3 residues short of the CDR3 end; the germline J gene provides the rest. The chain carries TRBV5-4 and TRBJ2-2; D ambiguous. The CDR3 covers 12 residues. The V gene lost 3 bases and the J gene lost 6 bases, with 6 bases spanning the gap. Germline V gives CDR1 SGHNT, CDR2 YYREEE (reference sequence). CDR3 DNA, as far as it was read: TGTGCCAGCAGCTCTTTTTCCGGGGAG. Translating gives CASSSFSGE. The full CDR3 reads CASSSFSGELFF.

Points on this clone: The missing CDR3 end, 3 residues past where the read stops, is filled in from the germline J gene. The rearrangement links TRBV19 to TRBJ2-2; unclear D gene. Germline loops: CDR1 LNHDA, CDR2 SQIVND (reference sequence). This CDR3 contains 15 residues. V dropped 3 bases and J dropped 1 base, with 9 bases sitting between them. The sequenced CDR3 bases are TGTGCCAGTAGTATTAGGGCAGGGAACACCGGGGAG. Its protein product is CASSIRAGNTGE. The entire CDR3 protein is CASSIRAGNTGELFF. The entire variable domain, with the rest obtained from reference TRBV19 and TRBJ2-2, is as follows: DGGITQSPKYLFRKEGQNVTLSCEQNLNHDAMYWYRQDPGQGLRLIYYSQIVNDFQKGDIAEGYSVSREKKESFPLTVTSAQKNPTAFYLCASSIRAGNTGELFFGEGSRLTVL.

On this clone: Sequencing ends 3 residues short of the CDR3 end; the germline J gene provides the rest. The rearrangement uses TRBV4-1 and TRBJ2-2, with 9 bases matching TRBD1. The germline gives CDR1 MGHRA, CDR2 YSYEKL. This CDR3 is built from 17 residues. Trimming cost V 0 bases and J 7 bases; bases outside gene matches: 9. CDR3 residues: CASSQDLQGAQIGELFF. The sequenced part of the CDR3 DNA is TGCGCCAGCAGCCAAGATTTACAGGGGGCGCAAATCGGGGAG.

On this clone itself: The read is 3 residues too short to cover the CDR3 end, so that end is filled in from the germline J gene. V usage is TRBV20-1 and J usage is TRBJ1-1; 7 nucleotides agree with TRBD1. The CDR3 covers 14 residues. Germline V CDR1 and CDR2: DFQATT, SNEGSKA (reference sequence). V trimming: 1 base; J trimming: 1 base; junction bases outside the gene matches: 3. CDR3 bases read: TGCAGTGCTAGAGCTGGACAGGCGAACACTGAA. Amino acid sequence: CSARAGQANTE. The CDR3 in its entirety is CSARAGQANTEAFF.

Regarding this clone: The CDR3 end falls 3 residues outside the read, so it is completed with the germline J gene. V gene TRBV6-2 or TRBV6-3 combines with J gene TRBJ2-3, with a possible D match to TRBD1 (6 bases). The CDR3 length is 13 residues. The germline gives CDR1 MNHEY, CDR2 SVGEGT. Trimming stripped 5 bases from V and 8 bases from J, with 14 bases between. This CDR3 is CASSGTQQGTQYF. The CDR3 DNA, read in part, is TGTGCCAGCAGTGGAACTCAACAGGGTACG.

To note about this clone: With the read ending 3 residues before the CDR3 end, the germline J gene is used to fill in that end. The chain carries TRBV18 and TRBJ1-5; D is possibly TRBD1 (6 bases). Germline V gene sequence: CDR1 KGHSH, CDR2 LQKENI. This CDR3 region has 16 residues. V lost 3 bases to trimming and J lost 4 bases, with 16 bases between them. The CDR3 bases that were read are TGTGCCAGCTCACCGTGGTCAGGTAGGGGGAATCAGCCC. It translates to CASSPWSGRGNQP. The entire CDR3 protein reads CASSPWSGRGNQPQHF.